The clone carrying this T cell receptor beta chain has a handful of counts. TCRdb passed the 5' RACE reads through MiXCR, listing each CDR3 protein once. The sample contains some 550,000 distinct CDR3 sequences, roughly 21% of which appear only once. After removal of 6 bases from V and 5 bases from J, the junction contained 4 bases not matched to a gene. CDR3 length: 13 residues. Germline V CDR1 and CDR2: DFQATT, SNEGSKA (reference sequence). This sample is drawn from a study of T cells after yellow fever vaccination. This TCR came from a young man who received the YFV17D yellow fever vaccine. This chain uses TRBV20-1 with TRBJ1-5; TRBD1 matches 10 bases. Material: PBMCs, obtained 15 days after the yellow fever booster vaccination. The CDR3 DNA follows: TGCAGTGCCTTGGACAGGGGGTATCAGCCCCAGCATTTT. This gives the protein CSALDRGYQPQHF.